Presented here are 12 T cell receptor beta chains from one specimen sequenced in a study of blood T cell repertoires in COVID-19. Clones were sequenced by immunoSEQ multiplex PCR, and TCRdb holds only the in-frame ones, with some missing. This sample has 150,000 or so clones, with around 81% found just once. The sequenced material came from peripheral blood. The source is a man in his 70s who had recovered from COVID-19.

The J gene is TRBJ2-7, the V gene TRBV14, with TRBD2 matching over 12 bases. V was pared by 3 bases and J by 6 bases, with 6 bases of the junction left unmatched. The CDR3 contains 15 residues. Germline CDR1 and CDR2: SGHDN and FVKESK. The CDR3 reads CASSQRLAGVAEQYF. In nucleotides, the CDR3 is TGTGCCAGCAGCCAGAGACTAGCGGGAGTTGCCGAGCAGTACTTC. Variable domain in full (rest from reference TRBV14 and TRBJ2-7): EAGVTQFPSHSVIEKGQTVTLRCDPISGHDNLYWYRRVMGKEIKFLLHFVKESKQDESGMPNNRFLAERTGGTYSTLKVQPAELEDSGVYFCASSQRLAGVAEQYFGPGTRLTVT.

The CDR3 reads CASSSQPLAGVSMFADTQYF. DNA for the CDR3: TGTGCCAGCAGCTCCCAACCACTAGCGGGAGTTAGTATGTTCGCAGATACGCAGTATTTT. This chain uses TRBV5-5 with TRBJ2-3; 11 bases align to TRBD2. This CDR3 is 20 amino acids long. CDR1 and CDR2 from the germline V gene are SGHKS and YYEKEE (reference sequence). Trimming at V came to 3 bases and at J to 4 bases, leaving 19 bases not matched to a gene.

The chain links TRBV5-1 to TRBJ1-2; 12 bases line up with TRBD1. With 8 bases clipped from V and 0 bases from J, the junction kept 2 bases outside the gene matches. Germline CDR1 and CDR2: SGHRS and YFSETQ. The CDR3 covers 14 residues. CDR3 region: CASGTGGTNYGYTF. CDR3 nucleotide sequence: TGCGCCAGTGGGACAGGGGGCACTAACTATGGCTACACCTTC.

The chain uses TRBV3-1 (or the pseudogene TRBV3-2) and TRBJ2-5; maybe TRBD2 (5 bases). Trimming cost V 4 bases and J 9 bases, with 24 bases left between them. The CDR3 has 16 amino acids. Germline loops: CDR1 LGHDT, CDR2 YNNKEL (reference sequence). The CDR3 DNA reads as TGTGCCAGCAGCCCCCAATTTCGGACTGGTCTTAAGGCCCAGTACTTC. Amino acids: CASSPQFRTGLKAQYF.

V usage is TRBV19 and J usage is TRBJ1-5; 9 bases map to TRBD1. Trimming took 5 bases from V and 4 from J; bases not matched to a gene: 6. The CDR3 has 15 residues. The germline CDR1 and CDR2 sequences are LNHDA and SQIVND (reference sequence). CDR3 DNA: TGTGCCAGTAGTTGGGGACAGGGCGGTAATCAGCCCCAGCATTTT. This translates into CASSWGQGGNQPQHF.

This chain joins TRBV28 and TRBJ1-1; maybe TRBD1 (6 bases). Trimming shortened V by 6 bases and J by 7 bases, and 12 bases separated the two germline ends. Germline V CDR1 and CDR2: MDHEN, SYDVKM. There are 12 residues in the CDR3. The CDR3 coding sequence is TGTGCCAGCAGGGGGACATTTGTTGAAGCTTTCTTT. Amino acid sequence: CASRGTFVEAFF.

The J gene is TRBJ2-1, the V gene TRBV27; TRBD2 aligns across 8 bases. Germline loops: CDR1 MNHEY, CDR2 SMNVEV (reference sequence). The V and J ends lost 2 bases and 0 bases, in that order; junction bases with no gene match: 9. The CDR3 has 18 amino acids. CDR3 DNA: TGTGCCAGCAGTTTACGGGAGGGAAGCGGAGGCTCCTACAATGAGCAGTTCTTC. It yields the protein CASSLREGSGGSYNEQFF.

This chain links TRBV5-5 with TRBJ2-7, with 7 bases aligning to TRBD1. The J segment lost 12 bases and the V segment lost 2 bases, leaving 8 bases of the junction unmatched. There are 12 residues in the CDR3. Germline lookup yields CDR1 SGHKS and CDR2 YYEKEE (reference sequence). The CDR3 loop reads CASSLRTGVRYF. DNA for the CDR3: TGTGCCAGCAGCTTAAGAACAGGGGTTCGGTACTTC. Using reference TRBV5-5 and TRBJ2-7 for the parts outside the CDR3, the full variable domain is DAGVTQSPTHLIKTRGQQVTLRCSPISGHKSVSWYQQVLGQGPQFIFQYYEKEERGRGNFPDRFSARQFPNYSSELNVNALLLGDSALYLCASSLRTGVRYFGPGTRLTVT.

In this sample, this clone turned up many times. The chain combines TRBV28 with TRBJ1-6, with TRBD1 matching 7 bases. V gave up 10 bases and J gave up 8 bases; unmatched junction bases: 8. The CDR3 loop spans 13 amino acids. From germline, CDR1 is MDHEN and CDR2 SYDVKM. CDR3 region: CAIQGGKDSPLHF. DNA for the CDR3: TGTGCCATCCAAGGGGGCAAAGATTCACCCCTCCACTTT.

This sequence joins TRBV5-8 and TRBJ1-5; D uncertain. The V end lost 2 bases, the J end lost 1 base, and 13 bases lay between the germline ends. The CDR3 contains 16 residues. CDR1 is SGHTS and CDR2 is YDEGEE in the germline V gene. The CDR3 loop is CASSFTATGSNQPQHF. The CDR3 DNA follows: TGTGCCAGCAGCTTTACTGCGACGGGAAGCAATCAGCCCCAGCATTTT. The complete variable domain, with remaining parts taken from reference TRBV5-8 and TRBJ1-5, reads EAGVTQSPTHLIKTRGQQATLRCSPISGHTSVYWYQQALGLGLQFLLWYDEGEERNRGNFPPRFSGRQFPNYSSELNVNALELEDSALYLCASSFTATGSNQPQHFGDGTRLSIL.

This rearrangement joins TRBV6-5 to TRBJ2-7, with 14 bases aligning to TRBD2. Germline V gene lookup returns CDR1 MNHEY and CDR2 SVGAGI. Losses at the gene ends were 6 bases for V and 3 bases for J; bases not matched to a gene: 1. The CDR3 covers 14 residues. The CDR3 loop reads CASSGTSGSYEQYF. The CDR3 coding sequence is TGTGCCAGCAGCGGGACTAGCGGGAGCTACGAGCAGTACTTC.

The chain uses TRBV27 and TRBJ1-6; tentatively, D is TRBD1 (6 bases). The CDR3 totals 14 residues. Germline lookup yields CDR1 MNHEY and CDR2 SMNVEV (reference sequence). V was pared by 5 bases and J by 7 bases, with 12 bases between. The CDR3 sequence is CASSLRDNNSPLHF. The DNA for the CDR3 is TGTGCCAGCAGTCTCCGGGACAACAATTCACCCCTCCACTTT.